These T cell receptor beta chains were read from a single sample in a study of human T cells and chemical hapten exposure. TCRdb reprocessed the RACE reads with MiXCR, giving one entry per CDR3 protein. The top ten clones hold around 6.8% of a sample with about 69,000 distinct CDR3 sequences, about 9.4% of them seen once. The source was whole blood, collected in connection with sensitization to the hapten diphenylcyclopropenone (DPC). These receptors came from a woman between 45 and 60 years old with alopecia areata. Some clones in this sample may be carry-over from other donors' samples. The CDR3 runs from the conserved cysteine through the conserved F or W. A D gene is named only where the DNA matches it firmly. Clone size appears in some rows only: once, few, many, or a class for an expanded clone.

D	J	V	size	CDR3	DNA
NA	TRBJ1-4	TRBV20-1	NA	CSVLLPNEKLFF	TGCAGTGTTCTACTTCCTAATGAAAAACTGTTTTTT
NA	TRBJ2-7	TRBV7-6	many	CASSLAPGEQYF	TGTGCCAGCAGCTTAGCTCCGGGCGAGCAGTACTTC
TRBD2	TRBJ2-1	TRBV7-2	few	CASSPPGLADNEQFF	TGTGCCAGCAGCCCGCCGGGACTAGCGGACAATGAGCAGTTCTTC
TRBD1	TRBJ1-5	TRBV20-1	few	CSAWDRNQPQHF	TGCAGTGCTTGGGACAGGAATCAGCCCCAGCATTTT
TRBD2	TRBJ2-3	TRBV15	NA	CATSRGFSGRSTDTQYF	TGTGCCACCAGCAGAGGATTTAGCGGGAGGAGCACAGATACGCAGTATTTT
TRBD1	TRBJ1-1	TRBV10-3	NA	CAISEKQGGTEAFF	TGTGCCATCAGTGAGAAACAGGGGGGTACTGAAGCTTTCTTT
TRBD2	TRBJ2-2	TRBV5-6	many	CASSLDGSGSSWTGELFF	TGTGCCAGCAGCTTGGATGGTAGCGGGTCCTCGTGGACCGGGGAGCTGTTTTTT
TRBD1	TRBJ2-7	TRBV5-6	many	CASSLQGNEQYF	TGTGCCAGCAGCTTACAGGGGAACGAGCAGTACTTC
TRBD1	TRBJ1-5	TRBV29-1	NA	CSATGTGVNQPQHF	TGCAGCGCTACCGGGACAGGGGTCAATCAGCCCCAGCATTTT
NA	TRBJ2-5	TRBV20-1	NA	CSASLQETQYF	TGCAGTGCTAGTCTCCAAGAGACCCAGTACTTC
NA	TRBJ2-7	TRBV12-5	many	CASGYPLGGTYEQYF	TGTGCTAGTGGTTACCCTCTGGGGGGAACCTACGAGCAGTACTTC
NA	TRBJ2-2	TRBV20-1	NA	CSARNPGPRDTGELFF	TGCAGTGCTAGAAACCCGGGACCACGGGACACCGGGGAGCTGTTTTTT
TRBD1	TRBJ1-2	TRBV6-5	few	CASSPNRGRNYGYTF	TGTGCCAGCAGCCCTAACAGGGGACGGAACTATGGCTACACCTTC
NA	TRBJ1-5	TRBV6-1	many	CASSEAQADRSPQHF	TGTGCCAGCAGTGAAGCGCAAGCAGACCGTTCGCCCCAGCATTTT
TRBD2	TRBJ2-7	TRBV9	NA	CASSVGGSGRGEQYF	TGTGCCAGCAGCGTAGGCGGTAGCGGGAGGGGCGAGCAGTACTTC
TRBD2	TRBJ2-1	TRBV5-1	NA	CASSLEASGRGEFF	TGCGCCAGCAGCTTGGAGGCTAGCGGGAGAGGGGAGTTCTTC
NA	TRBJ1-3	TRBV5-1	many	CASSLDVGGTGNTIYF	TGCGCCAGCAGCTTGGACGTAGGGGGGACTGGAAACACCATATATTTT
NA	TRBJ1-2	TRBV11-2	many	CASSSRSQGGPTF	TGTGCCAGCAGCTCCCGGTCCCAGGGAGGACCCACCTTC
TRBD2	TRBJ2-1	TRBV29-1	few	CSVEHAIRRTSGSVAGLSEQFF	TGCAGCGTAGAACATGCGATCCGACGGACTAGCGGGAGTGTTGCGGGTTTAAGTGAGCAGTTCTTC
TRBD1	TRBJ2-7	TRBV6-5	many	CASSNRDRGNEQYF	TGTGCCAGCAGTAACCGGGACAGGGGCAACGAGCAGTACTTC
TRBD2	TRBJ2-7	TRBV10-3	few	CAISPGLAGTSYEQYF	TGTGCCATCAGTCCGGGACTAGCGGGAACTTCCTACGAGCAGTACTTC
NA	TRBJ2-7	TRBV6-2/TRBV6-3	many	CASSYSRDQYF	TGTGCCAGCAGTTATTCGAGGGATCAGTACTTC